This TCR beta chain was recorded in a study of cytomegalovirus exposure and HLA in healthy donors. Whole-study findings and limits: Analysis performed later found 15,000 or so TCR beta sequences associated with HLA alleles at 0.05 false discovery rate.

V shed 5 bases and J shed 11 bases, with 18 bases lying between them. The CDR3 extends over 13 amino acids. Looked up from germline, CDR1 is MDHEN and CDR2 is SYDVKM. In the PCR, 60 Vbeta and 13 Jbeta primers were used. The protocol was immunoSEQ multiplex PCR, while the TCRdb copy is restricted to in-frame clones and leaves out a portion. The data contain under 150,000 clones, roughly a tenth of them singletons. This clone was seen a handful of times. Its antigen is unknown. Source material: PBMCs. The chain joins TRBV28 to TRBJ1-1, with D tentatively TRBD1 (6 bases). This sequence originates from a male donor in good health and CMV-seronegative. The CDR3 region has the DNA TGTGCCAGCAGTCTACTCATAGGGGGTCGGGCTTTCTTT. This encodes CASSLLIGGRAFF.